This T cell receptor (beta chain) is from a study of T cell responses to AZD1222 COVID-19 vaccine. TCRdb keeps only in-frame clones here, not all; method: immunoSEQ multiplex PCR. The sample contains 110,000 or so clones, 70% to 90% of which appear only once. V trimming: 6 bases; J trimming: 2 bases; junction bases outside the gene matches: 5. The germline CDR1 and CDR2 sequences are SGHRS and YFSETQ. The length of the CDR3 is 14 residues. A single count supports this clone. Its antigen is not known. Study results and limitations: The donors showed a predominance of white British ancestry and of females, with possible underestimation of clonal diversity. Repertoire collection took place solely once the T cell response had peaked. Breadth and depth of Spike-specific TCRs rose after two AZD1222 doses.

The sequenced sample was peripheral blood, obtained 28 days after the second AZD1222 dose. The chain has TRBV5-1 and TRBJ2-3; 8 bases align to TRBD1. The clonotype originates from an adult who received the AZD1222 COVID-19 vaccine. CDR3 loop: CASTPGQDTDTQYF. The CDR3, as DNA: TGCGCCAGCACCCCGGGACAGGACACAGATACGCAGTATTTT.